These T cell receptor beta chains were read from a single sample in a study of T cells after yellow fever vaccination. MiXCR, applied by TCRdb to the 5' RACE reads, yields one record per CDR3 protein. This repertoire shows 320,000 or so distinct CDR3 sequences, 8.1% found once; its top ten account for under 20%. The sample was PBMCs, taken 35 to 50 days after the first yellow fever vaccination. The receptors originated from a young man who received the YFV17D yellow fever vaccine. CDR3s include the opening cysteine and the closing phenylalanine or tryptophan. D genes are given only for firm matches. Clone size is shown for a subset of rows, as once, few, many or a class of expanded clone.

clone_size,v_call,d_call,j_call,cdr3_nt,cdr3_aa
-,TRBV3-1,TRBD1,TRBJ2-7,TGTGCCAGCAGCCTCGGACAGGGGGCCGCCTACGAGCAGTACTTC,CASSLGQGAAYEQYF
-,TRBV18,-,TRBJ1-3,TGTGCCAGCCGGCTGCAAGCAGGAAACACCATATATTTT,CASRLQAGNTIYF
few,TRBV4-1,TRBD2,TRBJ2-1,TGCGCCAGCACCCTCCGAACAGCGGGGGAAAAGGATGAGCAGTTCTTC,CASTLRTAGEKDEQFF
-,TRBV6-5,-,TRBJ2-7,TGTGCCAGCAGTTACTCGGTCAGAGGGTTTGACGAGCAGTACTTC,CASSYSVRGFDEQYF
-,TRBV7-2,-,TRBJ2-1,TGTGCCAGCAGCTCTAGCGTATTCTATGAGCAGTTCTTC,CASSSSVFYEQFF
-,TRBV4-3,-,TRBJ1-4,TGCGCCAGCAGCCAAGATGGTTGGCAGGGTGGAGGGGCTGAAAAACTGTTTTTT,CASSQDGWQGGGAEKLFF
once,TRBV4-1,-,TRBJ1-5,TGCGCCAGCAGCCAAGTAACAGGGAATCAGCCCCAGCATTTT,CASSQVTGNQPQHF
few,TRBV7-8,-,TRBJ1-1,TGTGCCAGCAGCTCCCGACAGGTCGTCATTGCTGAAGCTTTCTTT,CASSSRQVVIAEAFF
many,TRBV4-3,-,TRBJ1-3,TGCGCCAGCAGCCAAGATGGGGAATCCTCTGGAAACACCATATATTTT,CASSQDGESSGNTIYF
many,TRBV7-9,-,TRBJ2-5,TGTGCCAGCAGCTCCCGGGCGGAGACCCAGTACTTC,CASSSRAETQYF
many,TRBV7-7,-,TRBJ1-1,TGTGCTAGCAGCTTAAAGGGGCTGAACACTGAAGCTTTCTTT,CASSLKGLNTEAFF
many,TRBV18,-,TRBJ2-5,TGTGCCAGCTCATCCGGACACCAAGGGTCCGCAGAGACCCAGTACTTC,CASSSGHQGSAETQYF
-,TRBV12-3/TRBV12-4,TRBD2,TRBJ2-5,TGTGCCACGACTAGCGCGGACTTGACCCAGTACTTC,CATTSADLTQYF
-,TRBV19,-,TRBJ2-1,TGTGCCAGTAGTATGGCGCAAGGTTTCTTGCGGAATGAGCAGTTCTTC,CASSMAQGFLRNEQFF
many,TRBV6-6,-,TRBJ2-5,TGTGCCAGCAGTTATTCGAGGGGGGAGACCCAGTACTTC,CASSYSRGETQYF
-,TRBV5-1,-,TRBJ1-1,TGCGCCAGCAGCTTGTACCTACCGGGACTCTCAAACGGAGCTTTCTTT,CASSLYLPGLSNGAFF
-,TRBV5-5,TRBD1,TRBJ1-2,TGTGCCAGCAGCCCGGGGCCGGGACAGGAAATGAACTATGGCTACACCTTC,CASSPGPGQEMNYGYTF
-,TRBV12-3/TRBV12-4,TRBD1,TRBJ2-1,TGTGCCAGCAGCAGGGGACAGGCTACCTACAATGAGCAGTTCTTC,CASSRGQATYNEQFF